This TCR beta chain comes out of a study of regulatory and conventional T cells in RAG deficiency. Blood CD4+ CD25-high CD127-low regulatory T cells supplied the genomic DNA template. Study-wide results and limits: Omenn patients showed >85% Treg-Tconv overlap and shorter CDR3 lengths.

Assay used: immunoSEQ multiplex PCR; TCRdb lists only in-frame clones, some missing. This table has 20,000 or so clones, approximately 86% appearing once. Notes on this clone: Its target is unknown.

In germline, CDR1 is MNHNS, CDR2 SASEGT. Germline trimming cut 8 bases from V and 7 bases from J; bases unmatched to any gene: 4. The CDR3 extends over 14 amino acids. The sample was also reused in another study, on regulatory T cells. That work contributes: Primers: 52 TRBV forward and 13 TRBJ reverse.

This chain uses TRBV6-1 with TRBJ1-6; TRBD1 aligns across 11 bases. Sequencing was performed on Tregs sorted from blood. This clonotype originated in a human donor in good health. CDR3 sequence: CASVRTGGNSPLHF. The CDR3 DNA follows: TGTGCCAGCGTCCGGACAGGGGGCAATTCACCCCTCCACTTT.